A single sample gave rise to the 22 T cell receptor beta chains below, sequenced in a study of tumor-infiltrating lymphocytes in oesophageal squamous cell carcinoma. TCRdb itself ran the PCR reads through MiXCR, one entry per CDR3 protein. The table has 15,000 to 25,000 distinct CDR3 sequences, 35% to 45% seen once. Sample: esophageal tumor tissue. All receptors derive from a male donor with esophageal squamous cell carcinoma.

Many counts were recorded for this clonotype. The CDR3 loop reads CASSSSGSPKTQYF. CDR3 DNA: TGTGCCAGCAGTTCTAGCGGGAGCCCAAAGACCCAGTACTTC. The chain uses TRBV6-2 or TRBV6-3 and TRBJ2-5, with 10 bases that match TRBD2. The V segment lost 4 bases and the J segment 6 bases; nucleotides outside the gene matches: 5. Germline-derived CDR1 and CDR2 are MNHEY and SVGEGT. CDR3 size: 14 residues.

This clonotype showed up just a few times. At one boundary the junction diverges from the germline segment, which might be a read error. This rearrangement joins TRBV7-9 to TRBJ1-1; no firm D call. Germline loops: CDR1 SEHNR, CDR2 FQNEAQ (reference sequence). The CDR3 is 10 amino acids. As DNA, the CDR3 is TGTGCCAGCAGCTCTTCCCCTGTAGTGTTT. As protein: CASSSSPVVF. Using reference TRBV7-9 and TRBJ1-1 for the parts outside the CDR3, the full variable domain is DTGVSQNPRHKITKRGQNVTFRCDPISEHNRLYWYRQTLGQGPEFLTYFQNEAQLEKSRLLSDRFSAERPKGSFSTLEIQRTEQGDSAMYLCASSSSPVVFGQGTRLTVV.

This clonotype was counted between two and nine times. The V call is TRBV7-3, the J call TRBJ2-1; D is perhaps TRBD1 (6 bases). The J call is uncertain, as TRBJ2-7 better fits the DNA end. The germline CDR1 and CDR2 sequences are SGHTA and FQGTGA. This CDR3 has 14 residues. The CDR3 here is CAHRGGPHSYEQYF. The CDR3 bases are TGTGCCCACCGAGGGGGACCGCACTCCTACGAGCAGTACTTC.

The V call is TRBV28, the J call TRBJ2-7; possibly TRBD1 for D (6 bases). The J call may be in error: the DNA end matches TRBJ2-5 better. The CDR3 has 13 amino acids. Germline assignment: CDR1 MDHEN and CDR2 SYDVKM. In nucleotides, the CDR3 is TGTGCCACCCGCAGACAGGCGCCAAAGACCCAGTACTTC. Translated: CATRRQAPKTQYF.

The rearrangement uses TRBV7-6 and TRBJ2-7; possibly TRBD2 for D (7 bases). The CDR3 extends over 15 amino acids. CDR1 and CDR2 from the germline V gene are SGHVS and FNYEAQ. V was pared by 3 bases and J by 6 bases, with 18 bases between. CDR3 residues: CASSFGTGRVSEQYF. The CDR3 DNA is TGTGCCAGCAGCTTCGGAACAGGGAGGGTCAGCGAGCAGTACTTC.

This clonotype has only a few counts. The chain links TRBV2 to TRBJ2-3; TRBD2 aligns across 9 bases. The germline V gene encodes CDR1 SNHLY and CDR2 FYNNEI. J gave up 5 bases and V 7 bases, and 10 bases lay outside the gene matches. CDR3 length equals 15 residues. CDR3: CASKGSREGLDTQYF. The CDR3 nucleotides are TGTGCCAGCAAAGGTTCGCGGGAGGGCCTAGATACGCAGTATTTT.

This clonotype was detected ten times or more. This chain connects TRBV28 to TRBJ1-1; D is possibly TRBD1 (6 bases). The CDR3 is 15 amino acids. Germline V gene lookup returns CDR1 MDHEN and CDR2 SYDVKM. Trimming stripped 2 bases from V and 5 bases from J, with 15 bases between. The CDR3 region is CASSLIEGVNTEAFF. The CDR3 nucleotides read TGTGCCAGCAGTTTAATTGAGGGGGTAAATACTGAAGCTTTCTTT.

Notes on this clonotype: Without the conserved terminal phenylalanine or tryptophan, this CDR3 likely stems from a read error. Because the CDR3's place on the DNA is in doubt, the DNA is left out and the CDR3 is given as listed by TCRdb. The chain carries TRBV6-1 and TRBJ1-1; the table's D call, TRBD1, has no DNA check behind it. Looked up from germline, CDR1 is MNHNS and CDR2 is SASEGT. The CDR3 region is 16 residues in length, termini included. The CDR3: CASSEWGPRASSTSGQ.

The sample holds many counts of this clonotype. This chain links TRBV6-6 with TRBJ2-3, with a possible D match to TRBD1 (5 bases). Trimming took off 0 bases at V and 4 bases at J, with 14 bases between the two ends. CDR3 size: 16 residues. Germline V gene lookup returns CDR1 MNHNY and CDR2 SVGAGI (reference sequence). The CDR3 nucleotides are TGTGCCAGCAGTTACTCGATATCAGTAGGGGCAGATACGCAGTATTTT. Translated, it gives CASSYSISVGADTQYF.

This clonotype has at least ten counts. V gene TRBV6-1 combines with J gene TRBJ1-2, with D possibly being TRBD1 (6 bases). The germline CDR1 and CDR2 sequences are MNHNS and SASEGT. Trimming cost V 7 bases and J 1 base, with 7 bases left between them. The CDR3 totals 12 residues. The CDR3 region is CASKGDNYGYTF. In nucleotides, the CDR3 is TGTGCCAGCAAGGGGGATAACTATGGCTACACCTTC.

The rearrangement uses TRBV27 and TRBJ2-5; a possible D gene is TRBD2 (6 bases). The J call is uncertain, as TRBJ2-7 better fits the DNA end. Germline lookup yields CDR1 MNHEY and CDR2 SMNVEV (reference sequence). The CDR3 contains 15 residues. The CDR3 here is CASSFSGVSSYEQYF. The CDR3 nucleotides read TGTGCCAGCAGTTTTTCGGGGGTTAGCTCCTACGAGCAGTACTTC.

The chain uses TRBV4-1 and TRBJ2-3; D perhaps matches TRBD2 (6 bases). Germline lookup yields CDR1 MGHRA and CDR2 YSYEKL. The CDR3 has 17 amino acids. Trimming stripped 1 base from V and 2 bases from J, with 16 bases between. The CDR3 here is CASSQGNSGRPTDTQYF. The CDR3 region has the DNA TGCGCCAGCAGCCAAGGCAATAGCGGAAGACCCACAGATACGCAGTATTTT.

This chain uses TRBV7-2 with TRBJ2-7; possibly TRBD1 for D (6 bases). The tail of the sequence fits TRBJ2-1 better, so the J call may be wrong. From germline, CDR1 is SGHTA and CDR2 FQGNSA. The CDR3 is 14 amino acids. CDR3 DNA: TGTGCCAGCAGCTTACATACCGGGACAAATGAGCAGTTCTTC. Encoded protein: CASSLHTGTNEQFF.

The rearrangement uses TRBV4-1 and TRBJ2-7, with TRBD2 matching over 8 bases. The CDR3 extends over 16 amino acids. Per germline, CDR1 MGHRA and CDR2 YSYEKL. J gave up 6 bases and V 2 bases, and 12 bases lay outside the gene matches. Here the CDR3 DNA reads TGCGCCAGCAGCCAACTATCGAGCGGGAGTGCCGCCGAGCAGTACTTC. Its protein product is CASSQLSSGSAAEQYF.

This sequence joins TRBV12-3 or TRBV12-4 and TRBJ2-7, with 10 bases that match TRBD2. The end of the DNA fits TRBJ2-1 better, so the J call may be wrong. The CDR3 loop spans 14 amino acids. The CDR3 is CASSLGSGRGEQFF. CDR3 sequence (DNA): TGTGCCAGCAGTTTAGGGAGCGGGAGGGGGGAGCAGTTCTTC.

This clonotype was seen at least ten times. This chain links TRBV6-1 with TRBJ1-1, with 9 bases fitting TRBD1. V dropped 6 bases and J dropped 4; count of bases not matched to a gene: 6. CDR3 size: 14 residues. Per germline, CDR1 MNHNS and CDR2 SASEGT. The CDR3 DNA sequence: TGTGCCAGCAGGGGGACAGGGATGACCACTGAAGCTTTCTTT. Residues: CASRGTGMTTEAFF.

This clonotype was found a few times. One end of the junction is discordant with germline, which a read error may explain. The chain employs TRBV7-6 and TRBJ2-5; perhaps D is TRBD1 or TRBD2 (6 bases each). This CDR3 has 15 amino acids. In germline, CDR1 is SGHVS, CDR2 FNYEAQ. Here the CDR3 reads CASSLSGGTQETQYF. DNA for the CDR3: TGTGCTAGCAGCTTAAGTGGGGGGACACAAGAGACCCAGTACTTC.

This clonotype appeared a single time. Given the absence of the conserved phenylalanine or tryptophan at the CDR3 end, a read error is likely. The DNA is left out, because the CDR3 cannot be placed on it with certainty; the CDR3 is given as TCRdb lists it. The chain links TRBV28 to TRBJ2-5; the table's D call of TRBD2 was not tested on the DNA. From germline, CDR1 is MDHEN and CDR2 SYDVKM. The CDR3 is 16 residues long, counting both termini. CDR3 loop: CASSLRRRLHPSTLGT.

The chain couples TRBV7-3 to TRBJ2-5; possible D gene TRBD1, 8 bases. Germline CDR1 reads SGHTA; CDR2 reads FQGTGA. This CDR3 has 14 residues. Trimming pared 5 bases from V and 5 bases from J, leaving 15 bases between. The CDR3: CASSPRGRGETQYF. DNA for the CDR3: TGTGCCAGCAGCCCCAGGGGGCGGGGGGAGACCCAGTACTTC.

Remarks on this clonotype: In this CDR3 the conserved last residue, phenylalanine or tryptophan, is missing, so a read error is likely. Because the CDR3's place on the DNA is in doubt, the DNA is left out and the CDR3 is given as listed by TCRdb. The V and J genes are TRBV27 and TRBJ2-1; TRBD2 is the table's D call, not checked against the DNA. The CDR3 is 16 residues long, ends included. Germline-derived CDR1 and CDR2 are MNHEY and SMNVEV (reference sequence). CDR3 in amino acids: CASSTRSGSYEQYFGN.

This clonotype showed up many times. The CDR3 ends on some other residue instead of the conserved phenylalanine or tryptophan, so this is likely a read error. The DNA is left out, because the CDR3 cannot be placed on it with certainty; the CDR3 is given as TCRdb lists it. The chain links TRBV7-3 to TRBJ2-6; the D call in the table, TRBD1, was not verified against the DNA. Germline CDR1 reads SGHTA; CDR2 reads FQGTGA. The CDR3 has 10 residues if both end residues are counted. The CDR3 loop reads CASSLGTGDL.

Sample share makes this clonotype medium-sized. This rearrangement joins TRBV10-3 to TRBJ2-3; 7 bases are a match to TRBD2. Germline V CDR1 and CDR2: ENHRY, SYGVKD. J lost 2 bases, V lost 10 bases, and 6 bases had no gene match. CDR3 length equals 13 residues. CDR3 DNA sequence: TGTGCCACGCGGGAGACCAACACAGATACGCAGTATTTT. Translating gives CATRETNTDTQYF.